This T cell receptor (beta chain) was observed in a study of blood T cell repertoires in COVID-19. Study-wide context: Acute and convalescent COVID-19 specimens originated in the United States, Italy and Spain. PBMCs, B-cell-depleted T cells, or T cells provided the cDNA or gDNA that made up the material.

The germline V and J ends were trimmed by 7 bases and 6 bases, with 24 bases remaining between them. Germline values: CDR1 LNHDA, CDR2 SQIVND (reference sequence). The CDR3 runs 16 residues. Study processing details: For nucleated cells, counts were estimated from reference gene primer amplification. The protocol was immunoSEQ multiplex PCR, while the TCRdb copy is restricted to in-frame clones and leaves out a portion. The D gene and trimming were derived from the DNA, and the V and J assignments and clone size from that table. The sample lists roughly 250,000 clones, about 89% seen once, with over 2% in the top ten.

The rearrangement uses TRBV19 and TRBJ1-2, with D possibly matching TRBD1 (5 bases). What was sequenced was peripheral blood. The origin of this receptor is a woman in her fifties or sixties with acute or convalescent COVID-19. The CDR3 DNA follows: TGTGCCAGTACCATGACGGCCGCGCCAGGGTACAATGGCTACACCTTC. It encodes CASTMTAAPGYNGYTF.